The clone carrying this TCR beta chain occurred many times. The antigen remains unidentified. These data originate in a study of breast tumors, draining lymph nodes, adjacent tissues. Findings of the study overall: Most tumor T cells seemingly derive from lymph node, then expand in tumor.

TCRdb processed the multiplex PCR reads anew with MiXCR; each CDR3 protein has one entry. The repertoire includes around 150,000 distinct CDR3 sequences, approximately 20% of them detected once, and roughly 2.6% sits in the top ten. Breast cancer patients provided tissue from their axillary draining lymph nodes. This CDR3 has 16 residues. V lost 3 bases and J lost 8; bases outside the gene matches: 13. Germline V gene sequence: CDR1 DFQATT, CDR2 SNEGSKA (reference sequence). The chain couples TRBV20-1 to TRBJ2-1; 10 bases match TRBD2. This clonotype was sampled from a female donor with breast cancer. Some clones in this sample may be carry-over from other donors' samples. What was sequenced was axillary lymph node tissue. The CDR3 coding sequence is TGCAGTGCTAGCCTCCCTAGCGGGAGTTTTGGGGATGAGCAGTTCTTC. Translated: CSASLPSGSFGDEQFF.